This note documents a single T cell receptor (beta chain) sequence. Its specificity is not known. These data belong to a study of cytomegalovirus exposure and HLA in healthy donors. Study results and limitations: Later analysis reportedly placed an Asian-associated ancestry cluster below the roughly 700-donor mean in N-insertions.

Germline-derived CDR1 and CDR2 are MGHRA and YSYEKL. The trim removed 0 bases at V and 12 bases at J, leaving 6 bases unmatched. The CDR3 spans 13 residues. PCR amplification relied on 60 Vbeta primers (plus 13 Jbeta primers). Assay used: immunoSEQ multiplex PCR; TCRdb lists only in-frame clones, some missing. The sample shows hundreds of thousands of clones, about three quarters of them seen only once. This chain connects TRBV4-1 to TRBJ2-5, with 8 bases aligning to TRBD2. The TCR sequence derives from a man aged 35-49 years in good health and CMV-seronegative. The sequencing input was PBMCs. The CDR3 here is CASSQEGAGAKYF. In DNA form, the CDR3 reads TGCGCCAGCAGCCAAGAGGGAGCGGGGGCTAAGTACTTC.